This TCR beta chain was recovered during a study of blood T cell repertoires in COVID-19. Study summary: COVID-19 samples collected from the United States, Italy and Spain covered acute and convalescent phases. PBMCs, B-cell-depleted T cells, or T cells were the source of the cDNA or gDNA that made up the material.

Method: immunoSEQ multiplex PCR; TCRdb's copy keeps in-frame clones and lacks some. The profile shows 35,000 to 50,000 clones, over 80% of them singletons. CDR3 length: 13 amino acids. CDR1 SGHTA and CDR2 FQGTGA come from the germline V gene. V was clipped by 5 bases and J by 4 bases, with 12 bases between them. Sequencing was performed on peripheral blood. The chain carries TRBV7-3 and TRBJ2-7; D unresolved. This clonotype was sampled from a woman in her thirties or forties with acute or convalescent COVID-19. DNA for the CDR3: TGTGCCAGCAGCACCACGAGGTCGTACGAGCAGTACTTC. The encoded protein is CASSTTRSYEQYF.